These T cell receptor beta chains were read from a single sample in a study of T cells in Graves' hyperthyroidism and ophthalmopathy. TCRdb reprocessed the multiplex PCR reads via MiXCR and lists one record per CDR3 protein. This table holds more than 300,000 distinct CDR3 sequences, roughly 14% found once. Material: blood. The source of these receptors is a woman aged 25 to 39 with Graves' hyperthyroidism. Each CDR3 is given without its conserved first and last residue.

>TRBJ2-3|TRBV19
ATDDSGGTDTQY
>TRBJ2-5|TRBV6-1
ASTGRERKSPETQY
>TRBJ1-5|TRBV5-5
ASSAAGTQPQH
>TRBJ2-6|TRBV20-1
SARLLTAGANVLT
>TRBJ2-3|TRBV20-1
SASTTDTQY
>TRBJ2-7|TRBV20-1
SASWTSGPYEQY
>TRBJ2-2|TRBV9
ASSPPAGGVTGELF
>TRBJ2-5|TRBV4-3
ASSRIWAERLGRVETQY
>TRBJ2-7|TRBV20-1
SATSGGRSYEQY
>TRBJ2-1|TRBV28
ASSSLAGGVYEQF
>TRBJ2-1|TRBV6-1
ATQPQGLAGNEQF
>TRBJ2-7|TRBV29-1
SGLAGDSYEQY
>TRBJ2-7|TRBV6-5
ASSYSSGTSSEQY
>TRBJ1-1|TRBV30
AWSVSGFEAF
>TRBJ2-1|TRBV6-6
ASSYSLEEQF
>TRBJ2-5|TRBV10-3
AISGGEETQY
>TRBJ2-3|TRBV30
ACSGTYKAGDTQY
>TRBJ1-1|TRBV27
ASSSRGAVTEAF
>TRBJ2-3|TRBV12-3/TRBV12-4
ASRGQINTDTQY
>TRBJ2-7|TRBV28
ASSTGPWNYEQY
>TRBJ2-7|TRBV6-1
ASGQDGTGVYEQY
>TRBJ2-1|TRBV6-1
ASSGLENNEQF
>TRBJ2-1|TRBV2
ASRYRDSGRDEQF
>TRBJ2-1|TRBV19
ASRGGQGARTTYNEQF
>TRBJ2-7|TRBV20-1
SAREQGVGEQY
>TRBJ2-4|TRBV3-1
ASSPPRGLAKNIQY
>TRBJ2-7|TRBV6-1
ASRPGQARHEQY
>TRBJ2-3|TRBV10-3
AISGPGGDTQY
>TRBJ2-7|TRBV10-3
AINDASSYEQY
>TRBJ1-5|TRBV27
ASSFTRDQPQH
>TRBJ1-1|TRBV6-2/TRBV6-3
ASRDSPGGLGTEAF
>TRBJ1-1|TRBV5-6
ASSLAPDRGTF
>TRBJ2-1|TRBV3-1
ASSQDPTGVNEQF
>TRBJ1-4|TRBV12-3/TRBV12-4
ASSKQGADEKLF
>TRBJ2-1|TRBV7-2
ASRGGAFEQF
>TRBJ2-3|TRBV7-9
ASTGLADTQY
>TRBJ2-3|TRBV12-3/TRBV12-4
ASSIWGGGSTDTQY
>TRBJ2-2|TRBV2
ATLRERTGELF
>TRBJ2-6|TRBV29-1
SAKDSGANVLT
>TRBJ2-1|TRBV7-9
ASSQGWDEQF
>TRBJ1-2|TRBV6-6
ASSYLQQGESGYT
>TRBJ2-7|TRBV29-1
SVTRSVHEQY
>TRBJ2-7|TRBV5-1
ASSLEAGGTSYEQY
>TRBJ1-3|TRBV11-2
ASSFSYSGNTIY